This T cell receptor (beta chain) was profiled in a study of metastatic and nonmetastatic thyroid tumors. Study in general: From malignant and benign thyroid patients, repertoires in blood and in tumor or nodule tissue were compared. Study results and caveats: According to reports, the diversity of TCR beta was significantly higher in malignant thyroid tumors than in benign nodules, and this held in both blood and tumor samples.

This clone was seen only a few times. Its antigen is unknown. Nobody among the patients had been given any treatment before thyroid surgery. Trimming took 5 bases from V and 5 from J, leaving 12 bases between them. The CDR3 contains 14 residues. Germline loops: CDR1 SGHTA, CDR2 FQGTGA. In the original analysis: The distant-metastasis classifier for papillary thyroid cancer was built from CDR3 differences across clinicopathological groups. TCRdb ran MiXCR on the PCR reads. The V and J calls come from TCRdb's annotation, not from the publication. The sample consists of tens of thousands of clones, under 15% of them appearing once.

Sequenced input: tumor tissue. This receptor was identified in a female donor with papillary thyroid cancer or a benign thyroid nodule (not recorded which). Some clones in this sample may be carry-over from other donors' samples. V is TRBV7-3 and J is TRBJ2-2; D remains unclear. The CDR3 region is CASSAGLKTGELFF. The CDR3 nucleotides read TGTGCCAGCAGCGCCGGGTTGAAGACCGGGGAGCTGTTTTTT.